This TCR beta chain derives from a study of T cell changes during pregnancy in multiple sclerosis (dated 2019 in TCRdb). Looking at the study overall: The study examined how the T cell repertoire changed over the course of pregnancy in women with multiple sclerosis.

As for this clone: Its antigen is currently not known. No base quality information exists; no much larger clone differs at one position.

The library came from the immunoSEQ multiplex PCR assay. The table comes from immuneACCESS by way of TCRdb, which keeps in-frame sequences with V and J called. Part of the clones is missing from these tables; in studies checked, under half for an unresolved V gene and the rest for unknown reasons. For this sample there are about 44,000 clones; 95% to 96% appear just once. The leading ten clones occupy about 0.92% of the sample. The CDR1 and CDR2 encoded by the germline V gene are MGHRA and YSYEKL. Unmatched junction bases come to 4, with V trimmed by 0 bases and J by 2 bases. The CDR3 numbers 18 residues from cysteine through phenylalanine. The CDR3 DNA has 54 bases and is translated from base 1.

The receptor was derived from a female donor with multiple sclerosis, enrolled in a pregnancy study. The sequencing used peripheral blood, collected in the second trimester of pregnancy. Rearrangement joined TRBV4-1 to TRBJ2-5; 15 central bases correspond to TRBD2. The base sequence is TGCGCCAGCAGCCAAGAGGGGACTAGCGGGAGGTCACAAGAGACCCAGTACTTC. This encodes CASSQEGTSGRSQETQYF.